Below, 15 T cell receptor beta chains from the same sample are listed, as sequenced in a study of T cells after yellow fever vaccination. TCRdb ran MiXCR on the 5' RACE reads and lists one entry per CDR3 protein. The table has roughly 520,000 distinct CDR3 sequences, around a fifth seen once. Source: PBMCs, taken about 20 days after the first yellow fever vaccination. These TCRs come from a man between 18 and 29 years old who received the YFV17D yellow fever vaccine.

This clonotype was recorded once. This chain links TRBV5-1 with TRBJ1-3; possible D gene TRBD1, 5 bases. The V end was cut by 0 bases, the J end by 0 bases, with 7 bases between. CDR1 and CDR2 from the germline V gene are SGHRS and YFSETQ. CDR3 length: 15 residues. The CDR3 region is CASSLGGTSGNTIYF. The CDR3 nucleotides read TGCGCCAGCAGCTTGGGCGGGACCTCTGGAAACACCATATATTTT.

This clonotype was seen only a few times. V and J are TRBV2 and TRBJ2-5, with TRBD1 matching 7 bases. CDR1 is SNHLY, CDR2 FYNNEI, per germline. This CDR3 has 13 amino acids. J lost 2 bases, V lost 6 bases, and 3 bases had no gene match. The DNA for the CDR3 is TGTGCCAGCAGACAGGGGCTACAAGAGACCCAGTACTTC. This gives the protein CASRQGLQETQYF.

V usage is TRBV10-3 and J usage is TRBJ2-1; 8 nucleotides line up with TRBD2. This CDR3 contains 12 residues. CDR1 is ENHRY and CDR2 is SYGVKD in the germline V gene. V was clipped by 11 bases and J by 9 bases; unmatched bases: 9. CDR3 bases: TGTGCCGCCGGGGGGGCGATGGGTGAGCAGTTCTTC. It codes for CAAGGAMGEQFF.

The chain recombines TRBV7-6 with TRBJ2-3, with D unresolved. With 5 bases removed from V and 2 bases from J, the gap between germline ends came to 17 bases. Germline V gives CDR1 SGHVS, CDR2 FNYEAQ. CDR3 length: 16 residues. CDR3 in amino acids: CASSQPLMAVTDTQYF. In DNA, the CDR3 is TGTGCCAGCAGCCAACCCTTAATGGCGGTCACAGATACGCAGTATTTT.

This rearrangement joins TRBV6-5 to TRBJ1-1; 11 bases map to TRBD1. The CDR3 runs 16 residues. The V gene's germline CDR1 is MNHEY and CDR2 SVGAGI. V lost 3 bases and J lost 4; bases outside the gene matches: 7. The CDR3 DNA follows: TGTGCCAGCAGTTATGGGACAGGGGGTTTGAGCACTGAAGCTTTCTTT. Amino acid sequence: CASSYGTGGLSTEAFF.

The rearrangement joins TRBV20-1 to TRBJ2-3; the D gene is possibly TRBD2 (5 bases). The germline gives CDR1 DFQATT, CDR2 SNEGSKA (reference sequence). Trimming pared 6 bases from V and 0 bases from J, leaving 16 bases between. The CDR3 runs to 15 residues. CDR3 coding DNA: TGCAGTGCCAACGACTACACCACTAGCACAGATACGCAGTATTTT. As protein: CSANDYTTSTDTQYF.

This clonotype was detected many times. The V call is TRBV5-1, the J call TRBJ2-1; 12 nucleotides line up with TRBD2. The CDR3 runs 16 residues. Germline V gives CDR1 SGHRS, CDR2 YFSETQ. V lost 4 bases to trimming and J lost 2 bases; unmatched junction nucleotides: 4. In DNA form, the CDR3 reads TGCGCCAGCAGCCAACTAGCGGGGGGAACCTACAATGAGCAGTTCTTC. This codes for CASSQLAGGTYNEQFF.

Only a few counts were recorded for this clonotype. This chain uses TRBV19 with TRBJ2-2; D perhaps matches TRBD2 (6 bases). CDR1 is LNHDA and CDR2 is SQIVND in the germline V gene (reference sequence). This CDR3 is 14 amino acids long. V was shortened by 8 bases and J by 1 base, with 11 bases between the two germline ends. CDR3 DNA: TGTGCCAGTGGAACTAGCTGGAACACCGGGGAGCTGTTTTTT. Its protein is CASGTSWNTGELFF.

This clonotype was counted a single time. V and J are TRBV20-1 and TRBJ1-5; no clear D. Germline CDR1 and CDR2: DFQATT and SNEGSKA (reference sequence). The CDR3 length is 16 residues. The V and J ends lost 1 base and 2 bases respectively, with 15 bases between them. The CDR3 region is CSARVPMKYRNQPQHF. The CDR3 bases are TGCAGTGCTAGAGTGCCAATGAAGTATCGCAATCAGCCCCAGCATTTT.

CDR3 residues: CASSYRPTVPTEAFF. CDR3 bases: TGTGCCAGCAGTTACCGACCGACGGTTCCCACTGAAGCTTTCTTT. The genes are TRBV6-5 and TRBJ1-1, with no clear D. Trimming took off 2 bases at V and 4 bases at J, with 14 bases between the two ends. This CDR3 region has 15 residues. Germline V gene sequence: CDR1 MNHEY, CDR2 SVGAGI.

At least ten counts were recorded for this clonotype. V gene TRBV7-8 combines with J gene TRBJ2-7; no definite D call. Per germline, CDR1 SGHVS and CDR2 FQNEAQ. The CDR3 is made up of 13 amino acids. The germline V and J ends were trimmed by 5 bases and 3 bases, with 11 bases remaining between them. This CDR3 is CASSQDGYYEQYF. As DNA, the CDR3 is TGTGCCAGCAGCCAGGACGGATACTACGAGCAGTACTTC.

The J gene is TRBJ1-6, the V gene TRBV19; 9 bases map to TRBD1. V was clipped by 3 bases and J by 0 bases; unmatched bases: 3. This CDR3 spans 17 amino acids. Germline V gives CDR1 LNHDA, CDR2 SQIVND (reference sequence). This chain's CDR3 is CASSIRQGDSYNSPLHF. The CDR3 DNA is TGTGCCAGTAGTATCCGACAGGGGGACTCCTATAATTCACCCCTCCACTTT.

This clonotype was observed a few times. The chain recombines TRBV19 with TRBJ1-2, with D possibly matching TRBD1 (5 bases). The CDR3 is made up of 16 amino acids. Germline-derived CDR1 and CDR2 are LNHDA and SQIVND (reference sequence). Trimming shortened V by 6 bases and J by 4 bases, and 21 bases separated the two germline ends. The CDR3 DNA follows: TGTGCCAGTAGACAGGACGATGGCCTGACGTCCTATGGCTACACCTTC. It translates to CASRQDDGLTSYGYTF.

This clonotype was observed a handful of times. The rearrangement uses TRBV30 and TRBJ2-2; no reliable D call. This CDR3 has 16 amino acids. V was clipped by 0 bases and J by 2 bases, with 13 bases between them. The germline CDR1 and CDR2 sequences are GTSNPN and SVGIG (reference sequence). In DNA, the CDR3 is TGTGCCTGGAGTGTAGTCTCCTGGGCAAACACCGGGGAGCTGTTTTTT. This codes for CAWSVVSWANTGELFF.

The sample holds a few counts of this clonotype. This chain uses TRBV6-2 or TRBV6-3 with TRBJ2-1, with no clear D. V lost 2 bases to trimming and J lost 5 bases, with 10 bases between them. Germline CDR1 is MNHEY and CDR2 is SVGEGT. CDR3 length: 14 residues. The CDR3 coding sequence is TGTGCCAGCAGTTACACCGGGTTAGACAATGAGCAGTTCTTC. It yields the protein CASSYTGLDNEQFF.